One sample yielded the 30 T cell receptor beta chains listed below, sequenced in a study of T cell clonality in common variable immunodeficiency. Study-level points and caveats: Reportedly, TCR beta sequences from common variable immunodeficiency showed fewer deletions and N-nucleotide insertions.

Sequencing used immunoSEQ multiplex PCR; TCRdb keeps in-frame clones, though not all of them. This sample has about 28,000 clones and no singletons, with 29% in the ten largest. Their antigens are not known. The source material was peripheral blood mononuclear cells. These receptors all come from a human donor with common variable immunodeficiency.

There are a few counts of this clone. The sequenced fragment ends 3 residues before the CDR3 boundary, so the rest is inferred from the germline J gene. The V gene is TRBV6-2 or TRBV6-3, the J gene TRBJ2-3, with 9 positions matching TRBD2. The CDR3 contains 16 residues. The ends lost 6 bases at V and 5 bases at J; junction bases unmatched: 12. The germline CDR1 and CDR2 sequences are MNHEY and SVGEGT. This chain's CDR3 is CASRFPKAGGRDTQYF. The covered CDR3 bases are TGTGCCAGCAGATTTCCTAAAGCGGGGGGTAGAGATACG.

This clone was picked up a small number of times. The part of the CDR3 DNA that was read is TGTGCCAGCAGCTTGAAACCGGGGTCAAAGGCGGGA. Translation: CASSLKPGSKAG. The full CDR3 sequence reads CASSLKPGSKAGAFF. The rearrangement joins TRBV5-6 to TRBJ1-1; D is unresolved. The CDR3 end falls 3 residues outside the read, so it is completed with the germline J gene. Germline CDR1 SGHDT, CDR2 YYEEEE. The CDR3 covers 15 residues.

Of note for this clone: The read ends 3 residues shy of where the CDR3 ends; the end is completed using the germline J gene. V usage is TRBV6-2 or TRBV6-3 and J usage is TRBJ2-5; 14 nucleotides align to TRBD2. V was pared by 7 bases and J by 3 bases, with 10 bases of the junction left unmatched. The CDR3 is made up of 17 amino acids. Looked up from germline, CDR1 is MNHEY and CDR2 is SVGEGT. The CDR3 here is CASKSRGTSGGEETQYF. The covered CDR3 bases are TGTGCCAGCAAGTCAAGGGGGACTAGCGGGGGCGAAGAGACC.

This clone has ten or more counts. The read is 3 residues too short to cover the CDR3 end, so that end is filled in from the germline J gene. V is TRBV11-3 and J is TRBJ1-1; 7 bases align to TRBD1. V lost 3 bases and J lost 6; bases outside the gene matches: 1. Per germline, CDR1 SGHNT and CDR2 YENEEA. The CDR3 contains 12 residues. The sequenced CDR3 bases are TGTGCCAGCAGCTTGACAGGGTCTGAA. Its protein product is CASSLTGSE. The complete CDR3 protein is CASSLTGSEAFF. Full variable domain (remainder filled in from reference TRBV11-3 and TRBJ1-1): EAGVVQSPRYKIIEKKQPVAFWCNPISGHNTLYWYLQNLGQGPELLIRYENEEAVDDSQLPKDRFSAERLKGVDSTLKIQPAELGDSAVYLCASSLTGSEAFFGQGTRLTVV.

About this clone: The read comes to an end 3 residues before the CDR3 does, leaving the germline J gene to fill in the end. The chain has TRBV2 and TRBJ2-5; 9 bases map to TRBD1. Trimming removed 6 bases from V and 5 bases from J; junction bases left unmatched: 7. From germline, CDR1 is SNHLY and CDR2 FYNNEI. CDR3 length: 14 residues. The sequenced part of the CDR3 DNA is TGTGCCAGCAGCACCACAGGGGGCGCCGAGACC. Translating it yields CASSTTGGAET. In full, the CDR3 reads CASSTTGGAETQYF.

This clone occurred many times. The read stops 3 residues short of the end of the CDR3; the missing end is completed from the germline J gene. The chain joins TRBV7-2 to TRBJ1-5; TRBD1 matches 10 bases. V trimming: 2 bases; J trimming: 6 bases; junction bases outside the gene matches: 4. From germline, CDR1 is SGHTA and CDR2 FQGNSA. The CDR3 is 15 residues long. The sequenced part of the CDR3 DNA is TGTGCCAGCAGCTTAACGGGACAGGGGAGTCAGCCC. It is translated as CASSLTGQGSQP. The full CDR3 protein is CASSLTGQGSQPQHF.

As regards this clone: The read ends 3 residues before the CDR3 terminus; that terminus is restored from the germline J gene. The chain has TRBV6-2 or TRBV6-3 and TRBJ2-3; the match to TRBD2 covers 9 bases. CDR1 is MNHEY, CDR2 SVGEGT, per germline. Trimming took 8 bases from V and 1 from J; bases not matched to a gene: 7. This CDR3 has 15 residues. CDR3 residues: CASGLQRGGTDTQYF. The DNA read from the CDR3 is TGTGCCAGCGGGCTTCAGCGGGGGGGCACAGATACG.

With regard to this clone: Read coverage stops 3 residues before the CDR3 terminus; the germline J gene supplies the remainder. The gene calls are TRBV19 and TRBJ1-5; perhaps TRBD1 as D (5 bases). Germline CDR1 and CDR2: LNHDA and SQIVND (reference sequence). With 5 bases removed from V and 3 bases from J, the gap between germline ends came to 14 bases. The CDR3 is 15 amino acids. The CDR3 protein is CASSVQQDTNQPQHF. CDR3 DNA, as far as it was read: TGTGCCAGTAGTGTTCAACAGGATACCAATCAGCCC. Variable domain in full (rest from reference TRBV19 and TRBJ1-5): DGGITQSPKYLFRKEGQNVTLSCEQNLNHDAMYWYRQDPGQGLRLIYYSQIVNDFQKGDIAEGYSVSREKKESFPLTVTSAQKNPTAFYLCASSVQQDTNQPQHFGDGTRLSIL.

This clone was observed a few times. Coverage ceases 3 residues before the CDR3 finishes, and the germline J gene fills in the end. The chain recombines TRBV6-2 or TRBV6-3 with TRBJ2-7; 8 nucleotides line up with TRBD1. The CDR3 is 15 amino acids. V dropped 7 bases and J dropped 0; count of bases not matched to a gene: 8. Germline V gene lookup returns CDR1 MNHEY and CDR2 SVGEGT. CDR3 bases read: TGTGCCAGCACCTGGGACAGGATGAGCTCCTACGAG. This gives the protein CASTWDRMSSYE. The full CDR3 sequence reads CASTWDRMSSYEQYF.

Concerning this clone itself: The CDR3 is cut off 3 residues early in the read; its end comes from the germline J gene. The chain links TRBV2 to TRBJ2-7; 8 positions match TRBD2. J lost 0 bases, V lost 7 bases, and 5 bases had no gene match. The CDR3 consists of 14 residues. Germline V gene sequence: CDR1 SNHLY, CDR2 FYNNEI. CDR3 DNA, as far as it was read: TGTGCCAGCATTCCCGGGGGGGGCTCCTACGAG. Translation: CASIPGGGSYE. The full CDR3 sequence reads CASIPGGGSYEQYF.

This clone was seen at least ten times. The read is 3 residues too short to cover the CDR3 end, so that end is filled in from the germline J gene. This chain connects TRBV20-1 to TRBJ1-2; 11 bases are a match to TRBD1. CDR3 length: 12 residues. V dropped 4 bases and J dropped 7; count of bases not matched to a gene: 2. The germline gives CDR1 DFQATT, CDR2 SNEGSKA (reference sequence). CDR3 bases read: TGCAGTGCTATCGGGACAGGGGGTGGC. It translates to CSAIGTGGG. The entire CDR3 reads CSAIGTGGGYTF.

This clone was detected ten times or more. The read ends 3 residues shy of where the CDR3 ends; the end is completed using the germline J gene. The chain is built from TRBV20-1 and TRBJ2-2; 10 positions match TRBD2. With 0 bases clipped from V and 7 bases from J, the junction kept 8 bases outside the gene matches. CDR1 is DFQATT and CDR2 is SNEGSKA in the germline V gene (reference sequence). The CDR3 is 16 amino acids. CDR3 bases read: TGCAGTGCTAGAGAAAGCGGGGGGGCGGCTGTCGGGGAG. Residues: CSARESGGAAVGE. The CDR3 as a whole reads CSARESGGAAVGELFF.

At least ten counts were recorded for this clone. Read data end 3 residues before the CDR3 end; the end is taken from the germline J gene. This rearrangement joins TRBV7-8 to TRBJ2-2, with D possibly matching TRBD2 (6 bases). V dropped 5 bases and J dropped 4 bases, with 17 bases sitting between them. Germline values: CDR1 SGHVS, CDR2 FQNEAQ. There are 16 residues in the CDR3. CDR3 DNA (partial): TGTGCCAGCAGCCCCCGGGCCCGGGGGAGCACCGGGGAG. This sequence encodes CASSPRARGSTGE. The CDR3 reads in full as CASSPRARGSTGELFF.

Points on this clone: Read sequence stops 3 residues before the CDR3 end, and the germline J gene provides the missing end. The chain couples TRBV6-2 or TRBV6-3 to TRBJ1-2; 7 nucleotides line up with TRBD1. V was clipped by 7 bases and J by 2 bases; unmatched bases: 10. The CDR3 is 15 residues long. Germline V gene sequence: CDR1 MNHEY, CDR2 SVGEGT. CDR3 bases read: TGTGCCAGCAATAAACGGACAGGCGAAAACTATGGC. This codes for CASNKRTGENYG. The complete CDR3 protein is CASNKRTGENYGYTF.

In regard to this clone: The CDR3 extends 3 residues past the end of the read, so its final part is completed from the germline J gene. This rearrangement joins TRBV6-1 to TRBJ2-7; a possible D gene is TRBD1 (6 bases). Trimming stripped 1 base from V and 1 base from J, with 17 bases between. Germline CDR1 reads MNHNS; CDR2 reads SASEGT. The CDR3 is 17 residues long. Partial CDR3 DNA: TGTGCCAGCAGTGAAGGGATAGGCAGGGGAGTTTCCTACGAG. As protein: CASSEGIGRGVSYE. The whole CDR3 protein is CASSEGIGRGVSYEQYF.

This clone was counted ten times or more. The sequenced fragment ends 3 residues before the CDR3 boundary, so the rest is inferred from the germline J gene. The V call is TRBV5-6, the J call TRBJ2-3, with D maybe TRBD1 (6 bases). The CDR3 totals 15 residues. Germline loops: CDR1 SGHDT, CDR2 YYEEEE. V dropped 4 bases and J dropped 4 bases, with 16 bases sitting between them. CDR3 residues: CASSPTPGTSDTQYF. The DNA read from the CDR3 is TGTGCCAGCAGCCCGACTCCCGGGACATCAGATACG.

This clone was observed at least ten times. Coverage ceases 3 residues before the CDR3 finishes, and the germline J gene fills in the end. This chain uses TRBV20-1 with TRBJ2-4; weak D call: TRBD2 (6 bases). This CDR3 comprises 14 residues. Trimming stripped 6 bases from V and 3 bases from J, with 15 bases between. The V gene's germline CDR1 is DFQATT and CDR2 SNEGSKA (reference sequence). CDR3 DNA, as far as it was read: TGCAGTGCCGGAACCACGGGACTCAAAAACATT. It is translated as CSAGTTGLKNI. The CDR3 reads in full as CSAGTTGLKNIQYF.

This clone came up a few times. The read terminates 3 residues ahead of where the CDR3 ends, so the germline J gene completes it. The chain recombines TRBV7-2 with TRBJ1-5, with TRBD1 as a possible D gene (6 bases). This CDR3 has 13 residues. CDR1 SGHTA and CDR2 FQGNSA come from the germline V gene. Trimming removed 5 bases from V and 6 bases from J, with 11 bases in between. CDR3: CASSVQGFQPQHF. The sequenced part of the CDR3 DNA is TGTGCCAGCAGCGTACAGGGTTTTCAGCCC.

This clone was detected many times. The CDR3 here is CASSPGRGNTDTQYF. The sequenced part of the CDR3 DNA is TGTGCCAGTAGTCCCGGGCGGGGGAACACAGATACG. The chain joins TRBV19 to TRBJ2-3, with 7 bases fitting TRBD2. The read stops 3 residues short of the end of the CDR3; the missing end is completed from the germline J gene. The length of the CDR3 is 15 residues. V gave up 5 bases and J gave up 2 bases; unmatched junction bases: 7. CDR1 and CDR2 (germline): LNHDA, SQIVND (reference sequence).

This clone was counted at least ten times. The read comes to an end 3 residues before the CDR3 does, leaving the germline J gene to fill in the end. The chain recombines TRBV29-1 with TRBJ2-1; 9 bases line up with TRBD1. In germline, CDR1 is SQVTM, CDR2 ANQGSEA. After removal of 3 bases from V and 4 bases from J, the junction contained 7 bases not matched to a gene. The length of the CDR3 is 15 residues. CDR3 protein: CSVEGQGRVYNEQFF. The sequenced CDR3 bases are TGCAGCGTTGAGGGACAGGGTAGGGTGTACAATGAG.

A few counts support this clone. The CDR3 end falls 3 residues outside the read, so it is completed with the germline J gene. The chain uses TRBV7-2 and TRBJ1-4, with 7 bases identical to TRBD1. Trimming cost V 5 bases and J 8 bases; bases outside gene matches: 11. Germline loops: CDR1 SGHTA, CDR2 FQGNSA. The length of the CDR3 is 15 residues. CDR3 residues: CASSRPGGGGEKLFF. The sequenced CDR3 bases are TGTGCCAGCAGCCGCCCGGGAGGGGGCGGGGAAAAA.

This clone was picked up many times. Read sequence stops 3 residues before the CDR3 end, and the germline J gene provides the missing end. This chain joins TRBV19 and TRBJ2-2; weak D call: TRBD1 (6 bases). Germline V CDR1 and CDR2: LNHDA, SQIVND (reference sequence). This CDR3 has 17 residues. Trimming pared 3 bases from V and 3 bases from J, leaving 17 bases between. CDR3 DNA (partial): TGTGCCAGTAGTATCCCTCTAACAGGGTCGGACACCGGGGAG. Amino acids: CASSIPLTGSDTGE. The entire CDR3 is CASSIPLTGSDTGELFF.

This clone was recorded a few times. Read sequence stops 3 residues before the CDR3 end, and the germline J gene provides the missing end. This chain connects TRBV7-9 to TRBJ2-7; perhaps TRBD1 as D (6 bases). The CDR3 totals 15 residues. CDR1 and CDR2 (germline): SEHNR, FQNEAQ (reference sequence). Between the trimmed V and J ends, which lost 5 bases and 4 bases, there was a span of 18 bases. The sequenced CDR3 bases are TGTGCCAGCAGCCAAGGTGTCCAGGGGCAATACGAG. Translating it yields CASSQGVQGQYE. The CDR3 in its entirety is CASSQGVQGQYEQYF.

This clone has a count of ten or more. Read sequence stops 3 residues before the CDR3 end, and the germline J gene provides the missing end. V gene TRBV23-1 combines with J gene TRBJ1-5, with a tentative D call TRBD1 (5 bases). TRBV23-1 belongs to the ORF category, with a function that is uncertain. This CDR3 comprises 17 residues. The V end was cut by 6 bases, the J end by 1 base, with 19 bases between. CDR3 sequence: CASRVKRRGVSNQPQHF. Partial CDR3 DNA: TGCGCCAGCAGAGTCAAGCGGCGGGGGGTCAGCAATCAGCCC.

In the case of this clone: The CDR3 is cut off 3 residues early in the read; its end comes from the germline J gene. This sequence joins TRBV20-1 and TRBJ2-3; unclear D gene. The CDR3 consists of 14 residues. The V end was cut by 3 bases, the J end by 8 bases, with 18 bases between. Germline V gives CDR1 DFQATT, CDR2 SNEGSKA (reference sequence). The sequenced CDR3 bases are TGCAGTGCTAGTCCCCGGTCGAGAACCTCTACG. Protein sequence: CSASPRSRTST. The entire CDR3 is CSASPRSRTSTQYF.

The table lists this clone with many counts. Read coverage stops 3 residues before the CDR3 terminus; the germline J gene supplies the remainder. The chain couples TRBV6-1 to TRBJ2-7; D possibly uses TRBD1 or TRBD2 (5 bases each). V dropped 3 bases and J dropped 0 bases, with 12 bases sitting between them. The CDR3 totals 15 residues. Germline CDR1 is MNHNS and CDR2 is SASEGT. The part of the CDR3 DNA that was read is TGTGCCAGCAGTGAGAGGGCAGGGAGCTCCTACGAG. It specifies CASSERAGSSYE. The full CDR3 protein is CASSERAGSSYEQYF.

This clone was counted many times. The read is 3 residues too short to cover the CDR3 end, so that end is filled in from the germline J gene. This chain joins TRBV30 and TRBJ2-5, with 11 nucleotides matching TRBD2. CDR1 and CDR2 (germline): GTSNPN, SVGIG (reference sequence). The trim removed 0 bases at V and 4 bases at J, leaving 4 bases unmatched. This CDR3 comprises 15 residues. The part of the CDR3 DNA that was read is TGTGCCTGGAGTGTACTAGCGGGGGCCGGAGAGACC. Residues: CAWSVLAGAGET. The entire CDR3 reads CAWSVLAGAGETQYF.

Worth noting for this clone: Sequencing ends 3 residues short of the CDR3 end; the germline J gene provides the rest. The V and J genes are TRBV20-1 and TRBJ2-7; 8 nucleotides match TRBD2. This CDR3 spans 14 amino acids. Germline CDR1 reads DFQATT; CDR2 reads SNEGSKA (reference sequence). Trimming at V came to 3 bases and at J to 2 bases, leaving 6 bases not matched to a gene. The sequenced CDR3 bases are TGCAGTGCTAGGGTAGCGGGGACTCCCTACGAG. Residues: CSARVAGTPYE. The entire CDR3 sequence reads CSARVAGTPYEQYF.

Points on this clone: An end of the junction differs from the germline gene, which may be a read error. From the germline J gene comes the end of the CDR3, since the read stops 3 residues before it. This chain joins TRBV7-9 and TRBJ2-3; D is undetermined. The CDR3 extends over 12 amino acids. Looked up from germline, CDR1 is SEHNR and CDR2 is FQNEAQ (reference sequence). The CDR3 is CSSSLVQDTQYF. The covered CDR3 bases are TGTTCCAGCAGCTTAGTTCAGGATACG.

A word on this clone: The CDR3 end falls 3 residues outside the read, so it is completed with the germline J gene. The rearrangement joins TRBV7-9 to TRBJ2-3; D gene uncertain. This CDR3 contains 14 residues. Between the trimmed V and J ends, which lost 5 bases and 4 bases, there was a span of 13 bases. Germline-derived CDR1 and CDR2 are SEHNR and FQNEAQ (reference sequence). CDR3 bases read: TGTGCCAGCAGCCCCAGTTTGTCCCCAGATACG. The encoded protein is CASSPSLSPDT. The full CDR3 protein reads CASSPSLSPDTQYF.